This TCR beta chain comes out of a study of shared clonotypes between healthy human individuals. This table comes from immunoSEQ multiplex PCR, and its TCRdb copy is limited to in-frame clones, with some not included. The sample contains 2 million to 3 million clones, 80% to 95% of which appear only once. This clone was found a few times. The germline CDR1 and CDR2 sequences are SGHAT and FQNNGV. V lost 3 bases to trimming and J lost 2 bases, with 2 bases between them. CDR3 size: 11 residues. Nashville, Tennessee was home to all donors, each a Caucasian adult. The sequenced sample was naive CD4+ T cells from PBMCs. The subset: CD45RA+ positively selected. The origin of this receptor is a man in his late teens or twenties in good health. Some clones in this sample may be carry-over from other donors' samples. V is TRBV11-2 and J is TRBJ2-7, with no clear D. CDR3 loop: CASSFAYEQYF. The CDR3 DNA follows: TGTGCCAGCAGCTTCGCCTACGAGCAGTACTTC.